This TCR beta chain was profiled in a study of blood T cells in healthy people across ages. Overall study context: With template switching, about one barcoded beta molecule was captured per two T cells. Overall study findings and caveats: Higher diversity and more naive CD4+ cells were features of long-lived donors, compared to aged donors.

In its sample, this clonotype was seen once. Its antigen is not identified. A junction boundary mismatches the germline segment, possibly from a read error. The authors ran a second PCR of about 6 to 11 cycles using a sample-barcoded 5' primer and a J-beta primer mix. Each CDR3 protein gets one entry after TCRdb re-called the 5' RACE reads with MiXCR. Of 1,500,000 or so distinct CDR3 sequences listed, 59% were seen once; the top ten hold 5.5% to 8%. There are 13 residues in the CDR3. The sequence came from a man aged 18 to 29 in good health. The sequenced material came from blood. The chain joins TRBV12-3 or TRBV12-4 to TRBJ1-2; D call uncertain. The CDR3 sequence is CTSTPTPNYGYTF. In DNA, the CDR3 is TGTACCAGCACTCCAACACCTAACTATGGCTACACCTTC.